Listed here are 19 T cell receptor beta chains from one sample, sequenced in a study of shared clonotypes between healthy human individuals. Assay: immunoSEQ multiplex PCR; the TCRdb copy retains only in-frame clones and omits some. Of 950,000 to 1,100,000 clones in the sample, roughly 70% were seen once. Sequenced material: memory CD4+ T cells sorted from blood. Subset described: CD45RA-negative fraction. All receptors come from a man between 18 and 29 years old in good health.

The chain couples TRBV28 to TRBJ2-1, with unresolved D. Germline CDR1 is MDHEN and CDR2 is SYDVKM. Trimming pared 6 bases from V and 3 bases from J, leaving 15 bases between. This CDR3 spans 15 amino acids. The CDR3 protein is CASSIRASVYNEQFF. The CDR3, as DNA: TGTGCCAGCAGCATCCGGGCCTCAGTCTACAATGAGCAGTTCTTC.

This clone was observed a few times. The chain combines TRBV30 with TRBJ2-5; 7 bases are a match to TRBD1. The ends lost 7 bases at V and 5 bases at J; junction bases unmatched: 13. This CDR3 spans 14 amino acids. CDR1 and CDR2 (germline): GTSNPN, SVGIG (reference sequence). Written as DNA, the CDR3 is TGTGCCTTACGACAGGGTGTGCAAGTGGAGACCCAGTACTTC. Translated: CALRQGVQVETQYF.

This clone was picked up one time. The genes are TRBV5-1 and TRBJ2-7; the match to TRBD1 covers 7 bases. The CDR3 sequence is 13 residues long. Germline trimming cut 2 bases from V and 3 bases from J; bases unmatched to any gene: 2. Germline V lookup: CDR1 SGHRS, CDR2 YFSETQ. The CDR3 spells CASSFAGGYEQYF. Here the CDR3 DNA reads TGCGCCAGCAGCTTCGCAGGGGGCTACGAGCAGTACTTC.

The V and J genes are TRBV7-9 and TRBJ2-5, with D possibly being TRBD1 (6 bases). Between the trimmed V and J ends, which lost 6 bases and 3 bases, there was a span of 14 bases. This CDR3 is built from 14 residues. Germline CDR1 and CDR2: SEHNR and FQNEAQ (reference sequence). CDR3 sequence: CASSFNTGKETQYF. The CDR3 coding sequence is TGTGCCAGCAGTTTTAATACAGGGAAAGAGACCCAGTACTTC.

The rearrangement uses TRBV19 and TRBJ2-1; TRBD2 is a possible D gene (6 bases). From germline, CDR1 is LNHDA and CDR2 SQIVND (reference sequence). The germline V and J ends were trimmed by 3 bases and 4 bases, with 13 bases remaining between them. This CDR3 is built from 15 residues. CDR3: CASSIKTSLYNEQFF. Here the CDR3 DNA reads TGTGCCAGTAGTATTAAAACTAGCTTATACAATGAGCAGTTCTTC.

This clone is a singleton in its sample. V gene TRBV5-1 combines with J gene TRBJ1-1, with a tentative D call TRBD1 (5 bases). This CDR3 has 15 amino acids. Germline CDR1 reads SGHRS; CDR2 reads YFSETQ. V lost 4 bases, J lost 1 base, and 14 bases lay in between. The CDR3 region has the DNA TGCGCCAGCAGCCTAACCGGGACTCCGAACACTGAAGCTTTCTTT. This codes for CASSLTGTPNTEAFF.

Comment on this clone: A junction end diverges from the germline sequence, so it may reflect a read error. CDR3 DNA sequence: TGCAGCGTCGAAGGGACAGGGGTCTACGAGCAGTACTTC. Amino acid sequence: CSVEGTGVYEQYF. V and J are TRBV29-1 and TRBJ2-7, with 10 positions matching TRBD1. Germline loops: CDR1 SQVTM, CDR2 ANQGSEA. The CDR3 has 13 amino acids.

The CDR3, as DNA: TGTGCCAGCACAACAGGGGCTGGAAACACCATATATTTT. This gives the protein CASTTGAGNTIYF. This chain links TRBV6-1 with TRBJ1-3; 7 bases match TRBD1. There are 13 residues in the CDR3. Losses at the gene ends were 7 bases for V and 2 bases for J; bases not matched to a gene: 2. Germline assignment: CDR1 MNHNS and CDR2 SASEGT.

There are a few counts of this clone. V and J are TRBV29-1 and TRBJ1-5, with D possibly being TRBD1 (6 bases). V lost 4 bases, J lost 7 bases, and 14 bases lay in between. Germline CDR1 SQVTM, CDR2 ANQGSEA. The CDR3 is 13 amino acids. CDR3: CSVAKDQGQPQHF. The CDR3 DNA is TGCAGCGTTGCTAAGGACCAGGGGCAGCCCCAGCATTTT.

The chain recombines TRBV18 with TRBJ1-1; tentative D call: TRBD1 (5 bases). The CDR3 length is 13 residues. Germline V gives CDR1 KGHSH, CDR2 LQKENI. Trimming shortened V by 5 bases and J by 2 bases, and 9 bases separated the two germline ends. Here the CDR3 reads CASSSQANTEAFF. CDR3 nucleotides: TGTGCCAGCTCATCACAGGCAAACACTGAAGCTTTCTTT.

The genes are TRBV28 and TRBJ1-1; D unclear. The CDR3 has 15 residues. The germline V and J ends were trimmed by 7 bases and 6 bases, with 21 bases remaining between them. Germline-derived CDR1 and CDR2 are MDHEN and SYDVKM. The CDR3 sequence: CASKSSERAGAEAFF. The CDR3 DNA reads TGTGCCAGCAAATCGTCAGAGAGGGCTGGGGCTGAAGCTTTCTTT.

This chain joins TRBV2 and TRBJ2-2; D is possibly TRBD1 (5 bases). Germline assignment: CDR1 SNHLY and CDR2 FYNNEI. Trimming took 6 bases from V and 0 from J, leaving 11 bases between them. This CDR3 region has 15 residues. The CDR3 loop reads CASRSQAPNTGELFF. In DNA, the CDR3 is TGTGCCAGCAGGTCACAGGCCCCGAACACCGGGGAGCTGTTTTTT.

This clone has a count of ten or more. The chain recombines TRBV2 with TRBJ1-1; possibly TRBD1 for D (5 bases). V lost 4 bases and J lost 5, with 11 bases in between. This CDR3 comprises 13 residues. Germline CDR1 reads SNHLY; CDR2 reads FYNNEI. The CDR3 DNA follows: TGTGCCAGCAGTGCAGTCGAGGGGACTGAAGCTTTCTTT. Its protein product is CASSAVEGTEAFF.

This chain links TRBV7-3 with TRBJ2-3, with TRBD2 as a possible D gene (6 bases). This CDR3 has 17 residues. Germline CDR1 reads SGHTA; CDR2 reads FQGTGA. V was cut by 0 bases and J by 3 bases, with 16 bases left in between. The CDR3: CASSLTSAGMGTDTQYF. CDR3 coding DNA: TGTGCCAGCAGCTTAACATCGGCGGGGATGGGGACAGATACGCAGTATTTT.

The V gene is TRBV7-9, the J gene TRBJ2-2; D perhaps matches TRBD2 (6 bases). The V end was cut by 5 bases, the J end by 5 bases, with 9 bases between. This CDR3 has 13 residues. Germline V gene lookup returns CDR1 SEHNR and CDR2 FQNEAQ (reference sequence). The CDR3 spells CASSRDWTGELFF. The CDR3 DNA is TGTGCCAGCAGCCGGGACTGGACCGGGGAGCTGTTTTTT.

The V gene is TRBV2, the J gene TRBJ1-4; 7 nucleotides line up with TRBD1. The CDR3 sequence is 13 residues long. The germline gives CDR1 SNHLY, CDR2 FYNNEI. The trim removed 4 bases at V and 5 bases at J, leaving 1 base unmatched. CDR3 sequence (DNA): TGTGCCAGCAGTGTACAGGGGAATGAAAAACTGTTTTTT. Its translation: CASSVQGNEKLFF.

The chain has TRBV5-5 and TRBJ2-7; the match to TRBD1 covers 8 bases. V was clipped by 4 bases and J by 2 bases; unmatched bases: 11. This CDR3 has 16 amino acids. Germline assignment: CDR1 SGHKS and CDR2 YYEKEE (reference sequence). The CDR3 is CASSNTQGGITYEQYF. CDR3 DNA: TGTGCCAGCAGCAATACACAGGGGGGAATCACCTACGAGCAGTACTTC.

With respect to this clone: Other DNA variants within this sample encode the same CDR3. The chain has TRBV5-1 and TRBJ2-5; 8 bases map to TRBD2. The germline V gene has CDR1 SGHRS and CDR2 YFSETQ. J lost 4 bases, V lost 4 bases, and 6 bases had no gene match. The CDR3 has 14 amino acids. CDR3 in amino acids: CASSREGGRETQYF. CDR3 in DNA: TGCGCCAGCAGCCGGGAGGGGGGACGAGAGACCCAGTACTTC.

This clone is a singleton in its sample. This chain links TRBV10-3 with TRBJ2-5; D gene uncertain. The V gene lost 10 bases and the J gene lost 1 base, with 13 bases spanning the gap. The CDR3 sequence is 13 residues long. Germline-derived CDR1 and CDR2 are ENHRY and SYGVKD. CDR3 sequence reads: CATGRSLQETQYF. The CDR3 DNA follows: TGTGCCACGGGTAGGAGCCTCCAAGAGACCCAGTACTTC.